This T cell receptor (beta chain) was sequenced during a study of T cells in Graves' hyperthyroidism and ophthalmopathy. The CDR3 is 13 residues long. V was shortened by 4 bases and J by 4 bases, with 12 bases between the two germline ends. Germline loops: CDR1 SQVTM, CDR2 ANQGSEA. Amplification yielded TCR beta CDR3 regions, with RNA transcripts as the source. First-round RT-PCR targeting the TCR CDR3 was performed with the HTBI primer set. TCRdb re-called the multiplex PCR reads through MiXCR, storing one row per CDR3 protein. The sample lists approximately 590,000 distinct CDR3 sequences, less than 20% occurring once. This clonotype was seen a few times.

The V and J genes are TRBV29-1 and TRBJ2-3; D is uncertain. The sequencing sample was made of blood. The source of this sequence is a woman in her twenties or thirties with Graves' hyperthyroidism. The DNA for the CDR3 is TGCAGCGTTGCCACGTCATGGCCAGATACGCAGTATTTT. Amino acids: CSVATSWPDTQYF.